This TCR beta chain was identified in a study of blood T cell repertoires in COVID-19. About the study: PBMCs, B-cell-depleted T cells, or T cells provided the cDNA or gDNA that made up the material.

CDR1 and CDR2 (germline): LGHNA, YSLEER. Trimming shortened V by 0 bases and J by 0 bases, and 12 bases separated the two germline ends. This CDR3 is 17 amino acids long. Under the authors' procedure: Amplification of reference gene primers was used by the study to estimate nucleated cell counts. The protocol was immunoSEQ multiplex PCR, while the TCRdb copy is restricted to in-frame clones and leaves out a portion. V, J and clone size reflect that table, while D and trimming were determined from the DNA. The sample lists over 150,000 clones, roughly 90% seen once, with under 25% in the top ten. The chain is built from TRBV4-3 and TRBJ2-1, with D maybe TRBD2 (6 bases). The sequencing sample was made of peripheral blood. The sequence was collected from a man aged 70 or older with active or convalescent COVID-19. CDR3 loop: CASSQDSGRSSYNEQFF. CDR3 nucleotides: TGCGCCAGCAGCCAAGATAGCGGCAGGAGCTCCTACAATGAGCAGTTCTTC.